The 28 T cell receptor beta chains reported below all come from one sample, sequenced in a study of T cell responses to AZD1222 COVID-19 vaccine. Sequenced by immunoSEQ multiplex PCR; TCRdb stores in-frame clones only, minus some. Of more than 150,000 clones listed, 85% to 95% are singletons. Material: peripheral blood, obtained on day 0 of AZD1222 vaccination. All receptors derive from an adult in good health.

This chain joins TRBV3-1 (or the pseudogene TRBV3-2) and TRBJ2-1; D unclear. CDR1 and CDR2 from the germline V gene are LGHDT and YNNKEL (reference sequence). CDR3 length: 11 residues. The germline V and J ends were trimmed by 1 base and 10 bases, with 5 bases remaining between them. The CDR3 DNA reads TGTGCCAGCAGCCAAGTAGGCGAGCAGTTCTTC. Translation: CASSQVGEQFF.

This chain joins TRBV7-6 and TRBJ1-1; D is possibly TRBD1 (6 bases). The CDR3 is 16 residues long. Trimming removed 0 bases at V and 3 bases at J, with 14 bases between. In germline, CDR1 is SGHVS, CDR2 FNYEAQ. CDR3 loop: CASSLAGGGGHTEAFF. CDR3 bases: TGTGCCAGCAGCTTAGCTGGCGGGGGCGGGCACACTGAAGCTTTCTTT.

The genes are TRBV10-3 and TRBJ2-1; TRBD1 might be the D (6 bases). V was shortened by 6 bases and J by 6 bases, with 18 bases between the two germline ends. This CDR3 has 15 amino acids. Germline V lookup: CDR1 ENHRY, CDR2 SYGVKD. The CDR3 protein is CAIRGFGPDSNEQFF. CDR3 coding DNA: TGTGCCATCAGGGGATTTGGACCGGACAGCAATGAGCAGTTCTTC.

This chain connects TRBV7-2 to TRBJ1-2; tentative D call: TRBD1 (5 bases). This CDR3 has 14 residues. The germline V gene has CDR1 SGHTA and CDR2 FQGNSA. V was clipped by 5 bases and J by 1 base, with 11 bases between them. The CDR3 is CASSDTGFNYGYTF. The CDR3 DNA reads as TGTGCCAGCAGCGACACAGGTTTTAACTATGGCTACACCTTC.

The V call is TRBV6-5, the J call TRBJ1-5; D gene uncertain. Germline V CDR1 and CDR2: MNHEY, SVGAGI. The germline V and J ends were trimmed by 6 bases and 8 bases, with 11 bases remaining between them. The CDR3 length is 12 residues. In nucleotides, the CDR3 is TGTGCCAGCAGACCGCCGGGCGAGCCCCAGCATTTT. It specifies CASRPPGEPQHF.

The rearrangement joins TRBV10-3 to TRBJ2-7; TRBD1 might be the D (6 bases). The V end was cut by 0 bases, the J end by 11 bases, with 17 bases between. The CDR3 extends over 14 amino acids. Per the germline V gene, CDR1 is ENHRY and CDR2 is SYGVKD. CDR3 region: CAISESQGIFPEYV. In DNA form, the CDR3 reads TGTGCCATCAGTGAGTCACAGGGCATATTTCCGGAGTACGTC.

This chain links TRBV25-1 with TRBJ1-2; 9 nucleotides match TRBD1. Trimming removed 3 bases from V and 8 bases from J; junction bases left unmatched: 7. CDR3 length: 14 amino acids. Germline CDR1 is MGHDK and CDR2 is SYGVNS. The CDR3 DNA sequence: TGTGCCAGCAGTGACCCGGGACAGGGAGCAGGCTACACCTTC. Its translation: CASSDPGQGAGYTF.

The chain joins TRBV10-3 to TRBJ1-2; no definite D call. The length of the CDR3 is 12 residues. The V and J ends lost 10 bases and 7 bases respectively, with 16 bases between them. Germline loops: CDR1 ENHRY, CDR2 SYGVKD. CDR3 coding DNA: TGTGCCACCTCTGAAGCTCGGGCTGGCTACACCTTC. The encoded protein is CATSEARAGYTF.

The chain combines TRBV12-5 with TRBJ1-2, with TRBD1 matching 9 bases. V shed 0 bases, J shed 5 bases, and the junction held 10 bases outside the gene matches. Germline CDR1 and CDR2: LGHNT and FRNRAP. The CDR3 has 17 residues. The CDR3 reads CASGLVGTGTGHYGYTF. The CDR3 DNA follows: TGTGCTAGTGGTTTGGTGGGGACCGGGACAGGGCATTATGGCTACACCTTC.

The V call is TRBV6-2 or TRBV6-3, the J call TRBJ1-3; D remains ambiguous. CDR1 and CDR2 (germline): MNHEY, SVGEGT. The CDR3 loop spans 14 amino acids. V was cut by 5 bases and J by 0 bases, with 8 bases left in between. DNA for the CDR3: TGTGCCAGCAGTGACTGGAACTCTGGAAACACCATATATTTT. Its translation: CASSDWNSGNTIYF.

The chain uses TRBV15 and TRBJ2-7, with 7 bases matching TRBD1. V shed 7 bases and J 5 bases; nucleotides not matched to a gene: 8. CDR1 LNHNV and CDR2 YYDKDF come from the germline V gene (reference sequence). CDR3 size: 13 residues. CDR3 loop: CATTRDSDHEQYF. CDR3 bases: TGTGCCACCACCCGGGACAGTGACCACGAGCAGTACTTC.

This clone is a singleton in its sample. J is TRBJ2-3 and V is TRBV7-9; D might be TRBD1 (6 bases). The ends were cut back, 3 bases at V and 2 bases at J, with 12 bases in the middle. CDR3 length equals 15 residues. Germline V gene sequence: CDR1 SEHNR, CDR2 FQNEAQ (reference sequence). DNA for the CDR3: TGTGCCAGCAGCTTTGGCCAGGGACACACAGATACGCAGTATTTT. This gives the protein CASSFGQGHTDTQYF.

CDR3 nucleotides: TGTGCCTGGAGTTACGGGGGGGCCAAAAACATTCAGTACTTC. It encodes CAWSYGGAKNIQYF. The chain recombines TRBV30 with TRBJ2-4; 7 bases map to TRBD2. Germline V CDR1 and CDR2: GTSNPN, SVGIG (reference sequence). The junction had 2 bases not matched to a gene; V was cut back by 2 bases and J by 1 base. This CDR3 has 14 residues.

This clone has only one observation. The chain is built from TRBV30 and TRBJ1-1; 9 bases line up with TRBD1. CDR3 length: 15 residues. After removal of 1 base from V and 4 bases from J, the junction contained 7 bases not matched to a gene. CDR1 GTSNPN and CDR2 SVGIG come from the germline V gene (reference sequence). The CDR3 protein is CAWSARGQGVTEAFF. CDR3 in DNA: TGTGCCTGGAGTGCCCGGGGACAGGGAGTCACTGAAGCTTTCTTT.

The chain recombines TRBV25-1 with TRBJ2-7; weak D call: TRBD2 (5 bases). V lost 3 bases to trimming and J lost 0 bases, with 9 bases between them. Germline V lookup: CDR1 MGHDK, CDR2 SYGVNS. The CDR3 runs to 14 residues. The CDR3 DNA follows: TGTGCCAGCAGTGAGGAAGGGAGCTCCTACGAGCAGTACGTC. Amino acid sequence: CASSEEGSSYEQYV.

The genes are TRBV6-6 and TRBJ1-5, with D hard to call. The length of the CDR3 is 11 residues. Trimming stripped 5 bases from V and 5 bases from J, with 4 bases between. Germline V lookup: CDR1 MNHNY, CDR2 SVGAGI (reference sequence). CDR3 residues: CASSQYQPQHF. CDR3 nucleotides: TGTGCCAGCAGTCAGTATCAGCCCCAGCATTTT.

The J gene is TRBJ1-1, the V gene TRBV3-1 (or the pseudogene TRBV3-2), with D perhaps matching TRBD1 (6 bases). V shed 3 bases and J shed 4 bases, with 9 bases lying between them. The CDR3 length is 13 residues. The V gene's germline CDR1 is LGHDT and CDR2 YNNKEL (reference sequence). The CDR3 loop reads CASSHGGTTEAFF. For the CDR3, the DNA is TGTGCCAGCAGCCATGGGGGCACCACTGAAGCTTTCTTT.

This CDR3 reads CASSTDRDAIDTQYF. The CDR3 DNA reads as TGTGCCAGCAGCACTGACAGGGATGCTATAGATACGCAGTATTTT. The chain joins TRBV13 to TRBJ2-3, with 7 bases matching TRBD1. Trimming removed 5 bases from V and 5 bases from J; junction bases left unmatched: 10. Germline lookup yields CDR1 PRHDT and CDR2 FYEKMQ (reference sequence). The CDR3 sequence is 15 residues long.

This sequence joins TRBV11-2 and TRBJ2-1, with D tentatively TRBD1 or TRBD2 (5 bases each). The CDR3 extends over 15 amino acids. Germline loops: CDR1 SGHAT, CDR2 FQNNGV. V lost 4 bases and J lost 4, with 14 bases in between. The CDR3 region has the DNA TGTGCCAGCAGCTGGGGACCAGCTAGTTACAATGAGCAGTTCTTC. It codes for CASSWGPASYNEQFF.

V and J are TRBV5-1 and TRBJ2-2; D uncertain. In germline, CDR1 is SGHRS, CDR2 YFSETQ. Deletions cut 1 base from V and 2 bases from J, with 9 bases between. This CDR3 comprises 15 residues. The CDR3 DNA sequence: TGCGCCAGCAGCTTGCTTAGAGAAAACACCGGGGAGCTGTTTTTT. Translated: CASSLLRENTGELFF.

This chain joins TRBV6-4 and TRBJ2-2, with 8 positions matching TRBD1. The germline gives CDR1 MRHNA, CDR2 SNTAGT. Trimming cost V 2 bases and J 1 base; bases outside gene matches: 0. The CDR3 is 15 residues long. This CDR3 reads CASSDGTGNTGELFF. Written as DNA, the CDR3 is TGTGCCAGCAGTGACGGGACAGGGAACACCGGGGAGCTGTTTTTT.

V gene TRBV7-9 combines with J gene TRBJ1-1; 7 nucleotides align to TRBD1. V shed 6 bases and J 5 bases; nucleotides not matched to a gene: 6. Germline-derived CDR1 and CDR2 are SEHNR and FQNEAQ (reference sequence). This CDR3 comprises 13 residues. The DNA for the CDR3 is TGTGCCAGCAGACCACAGGGGTGGACTGAAGCTTTCTTT. Translated, it gives CASRPQGWTEAFF.

This chain joins TRBV9 and TRBJ1-2, with D hard to call. CDR1 is SGDLS and CDR2 is YYNGEE in the germline V gene. Between the trimmed V and J ends, which lost 4 bases and 4 bases, there was a span of 17 bases. This CDR3 contains 15 residues. CDR3 nucleotides: TGTGCCAGCAGCCCCAGGACGGACTCCTTCTATGGCTACACCTTC. Translated: CASSPRTDSFYGYTF.

V is TRBV7-9 and J is TRBJ1-1; D is ambiguous. The V end was cut by 1 base, the J end by 1 base, with 10 bases between. Germline CDR1 is SEHNR and CDR2 is FQNEAQ (reference sequence). There are 15 residues in the CDR3. For the CDR3, the DNA is TGTGCCAGCAGCTTAGACATGGGTACGAACACTGAAGCTTTCTTT. Protein product: CASSLDMGTNTEAFF.

The sample holds one count of this clone. The chain employs TRBV11-3 and TRBJ1-6; no clear D. The CDR3 runs 13 residues. The V gene's germline CDR1 is SGHNT and CDR2 YENEEA. V was trimmed by 3 bases and J by 4 bases, leaving 4 bases between them. Here the CDR3 DNA reads TGTGCCAGCAGCTTCGCATATAATTCACCCCTCCACTTT. The encoded protein is CASSFAYNSPLHF.

V is TRBV11-2 and J is TRBJ2-1; D is ambiguous. Looked up from germline, CDR1 is SGHAT and CDR2 is FQNNGV. Trimming removed 1 base from V and 7 bases from J, with 17 bases in between. The CDR3 length is 16 residues. The CDR3 nucleotides are TGTGCCAGCAGCTTAGTGGGAAGGGTTATAGGGAATGAGCAGTTCTTC. It codes for CASSLVGRVIGNEQFF. Supplemented by reference TRBV11-2 and TRBJ2-1, the full variable domain reads EAGVAQSPRYKIIEKRQSVAFWCNPISGHATLYWYQQILGQGPKLLIQFQNNGVVDDSQLPKDRFSAERLKGVDSTLKIQPAKLEDSAVYLCASSLVGRVIGNEQFFGPGTRLTVL.

The rearrangement uses TRBV18 and TRBJ1-3; no firm D call. The CDR3 is made up of 14 amino acids. Germline CDR1 reads KGHSH; CDR2 reads LQKENI. V gave up 3 bases and J gave up 0 bases, with 6 bases separating them. The CDR3 here is CASSPSGSGNTIYF. The CDR3, as DNA: TGTGCCAGCTCACCTTCTGGCTCTGGAAACACCATATATTTT.

This rearrangement joins TRBV10-3 to TRBJ1-2, with D perhaps TRBD1 (6 bases). CDR1 and CDR2 (germline): ENHRY, SYGVKD. V was cut by 0 bases and J by 5 bases, with 16 bases left in between. The CDR3 is 16 residues long. This CDR3 is CAISESGGRAEYGYTF. The CDR3 nucleotides are TGTGCCATCAGTGAGTCTGGGGGCAGGGCGGAATATGGCTACACCTTC.